This entry is about one T cell receptor (beta chain). Sequencing used immunoSEQ multiplex PCR; TCRdb keeps in-frame clones, though not all of them. The data hold over 300,000 clones, with roughly 85% observed a single time. The data stem from a study of blood T cell repertoires in COVID-19. The TCR sequence derives from a man younger than 45 who had recovered from COVID-19. Sequenced: PBMCs or T cells enriched from blood (not recorded which).

The chain's CDR3 is CAISEDSNEQYF. Written as DNA, the CDR3 is TGTGCCATCAGTGAAGACAGCAACGAGCAGTACTTC. The chain combines TRBV10-3 with TRBJ2-7; D is possibly TRBD1 (5 bases). Trimming removed 3 bases from V and 5 bases from J, with 8 bases in between. This CDR3 comprises 12 residues. Looked up from germline, CDR1 is ENHRY and CDR2 is SYGVKD.